Described below is a single TCR beta chain sequence and its context. Its specificity is not known. TCRdb's copy holds only in-frame clones and misses some; the assay was immunoSEQ multiplex PCR. The table has nearly 45,000 clones, about 80% seen once. This sample was taken from a study of OX40 agonist ivuxolimab in advanced cancers. As for the study in general: Ivuxolimab, an antibody that agonizes OX40 (CD134), was administered to the patients.

Study-level points and caveats: Low levels of normalized T-cell clonal expansion also appeared in some nonresponders. Both CD4+ and CD8+ T cell populations in blood had undergone clonal expansion by week 6 at 0.1 to 3.0 mg/kg.

V lost 5 bases to trimming and J lost 5 bases, with 18 bases between them. Germline V gene data show CDR1 as SEHNR and CDR2 as FQNEAQ (reference sequence). The CDR3 loop spans 15 amino acids. The sequence was collected from an adult with an advanced solid tumor such as melanoma, head and neck, liver or kidney cancer. The V call is TRBV7-9, the J call TRBJ1-1, with a tentative D call TRBD1 (5 bases). The material sequenced was CD4+ or CD8+ T cells sorted from blood, taken in a trial of the OX40 agonist ivuxolimab. CDR3 DNA sequence: TGTGCCAGCAGCGATCGGGGCCTAACGGGGACTGAAGCTTTCTTT. This encodes CASSDRGLTGTEAFF.